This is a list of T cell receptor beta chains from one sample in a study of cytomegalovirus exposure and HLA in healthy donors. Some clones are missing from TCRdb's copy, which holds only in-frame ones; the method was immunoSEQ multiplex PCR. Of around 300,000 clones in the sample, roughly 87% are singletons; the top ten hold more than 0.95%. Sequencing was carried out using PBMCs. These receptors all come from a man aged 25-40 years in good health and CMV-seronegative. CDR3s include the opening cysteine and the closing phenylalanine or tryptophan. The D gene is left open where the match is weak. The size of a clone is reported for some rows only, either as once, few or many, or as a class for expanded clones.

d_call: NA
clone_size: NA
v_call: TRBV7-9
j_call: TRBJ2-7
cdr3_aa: CASSLGTFEQYF
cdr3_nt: TGTGCCAGCAGCTTAGGGACTTTCGAGCAGTACTTC

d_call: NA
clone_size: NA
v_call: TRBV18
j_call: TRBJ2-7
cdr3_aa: CASSPRETYEQYF
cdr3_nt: TGTGCCAGCTCACCAAGAGAGACCTACGAGCAGTACTTC

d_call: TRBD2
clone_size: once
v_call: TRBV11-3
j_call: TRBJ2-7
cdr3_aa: CASSFSSGDYEQYF
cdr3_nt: TGTGCCAGCAGCTTTTCTAGCGGGGACTACGAGCAGTACTTC

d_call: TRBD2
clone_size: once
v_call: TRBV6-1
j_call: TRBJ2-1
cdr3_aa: CASSHSGGGHEQFF
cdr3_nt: TGTGCCAGCAGTCATAGCGGGGGGGGGCATGAGCAGTTCTTC

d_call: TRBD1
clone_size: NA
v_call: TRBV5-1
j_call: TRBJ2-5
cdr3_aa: CASSGLTGGFQETQYF
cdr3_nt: TGCGCCAGCAGCGGACTGACAGGGGGCTTCCAAGAGACCCAGTACTTC

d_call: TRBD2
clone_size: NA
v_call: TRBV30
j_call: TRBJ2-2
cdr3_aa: CAWKAAGGPIGELFF
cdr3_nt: TGTGCCTGGAAGGCAGCGGGGGGCCCCATCGGGGAGCTGTTTTTT

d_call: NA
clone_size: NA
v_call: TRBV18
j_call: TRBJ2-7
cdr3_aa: CASSPTDYEQYF
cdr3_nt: TGTGCCAGCTCACCTACAGACTACGAGCAGTACTTC

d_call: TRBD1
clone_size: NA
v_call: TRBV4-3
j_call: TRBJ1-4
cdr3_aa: CASSQGPTGVTNEKLFF
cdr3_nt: TGCGCCAGCAGCCAAGGACCGACAGGGGTAACTAATGAAAAACTGTTTTTT

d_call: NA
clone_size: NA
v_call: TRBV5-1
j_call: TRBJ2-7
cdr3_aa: CASSLAEVYEQYF
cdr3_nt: TGCGCCAGCAGCCTTGCCGAGGTCTACGAGCAGTACTTC

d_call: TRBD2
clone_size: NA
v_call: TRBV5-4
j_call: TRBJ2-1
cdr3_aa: CASSPGLTKEQFF
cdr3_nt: TGTGCCAGCAGCCCGGGACTAACGAAAGAGCAGTTCTTC

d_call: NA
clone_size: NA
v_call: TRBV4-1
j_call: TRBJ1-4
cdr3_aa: CASSQDWRSTTNEKLFF
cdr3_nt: TGCGCCAGCAGCCAAGATTGGAGGTCAACAACTAATGAAAAACTGTTTTTT

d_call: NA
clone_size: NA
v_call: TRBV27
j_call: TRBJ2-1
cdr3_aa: CASSRGTVSYNEQFF
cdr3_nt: TGTGCCAGCAGCCGGGGGACAGTCTCCTACAATGAGCAGTTCTTC

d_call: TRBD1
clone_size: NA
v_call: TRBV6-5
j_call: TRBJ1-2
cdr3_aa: CASSYSGTGIGYTF
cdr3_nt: TGTGCCAGCAGTTACTCGGGGACAGGGATTGGCTACACCTTC

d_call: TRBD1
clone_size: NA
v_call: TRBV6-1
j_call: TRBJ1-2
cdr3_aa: CASKQGATLYGYTF
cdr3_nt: TGTGCCAGCAAACAGGGGGCGACCCTCTATGGCTACACCTTC

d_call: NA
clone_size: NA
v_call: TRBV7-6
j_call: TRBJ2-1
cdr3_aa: CASSALGQTIDGQFF
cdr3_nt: TGTGCCAGCAGCGCGCTCGGACAGACTATTGACGGGCAGTTCTTC

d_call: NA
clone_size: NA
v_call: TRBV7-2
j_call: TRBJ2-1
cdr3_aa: CASSLVQGAYNEQFF
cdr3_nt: TGTGCCAGCAGCTTAGTACAGGGCGCCTACAATGAGCAGTTCTTC

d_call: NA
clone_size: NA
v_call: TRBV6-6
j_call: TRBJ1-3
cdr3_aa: CASSYLGGSGNTIYF
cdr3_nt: TGTGCCAGCAGTTACTTGGGGGGTTCTGGAAACACCATATATTTT

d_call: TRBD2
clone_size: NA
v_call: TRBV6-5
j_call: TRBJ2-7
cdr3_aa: CASSHPRGGRLEQYF
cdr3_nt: TGTGCCAGCAGTCACCCCCGCGGGGGGCGATTGGAGCAGTACTTC

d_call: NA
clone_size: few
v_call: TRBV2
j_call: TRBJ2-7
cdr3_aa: CASSEAGVAYEQYF
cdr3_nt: TGTGCCAGCAGTGAGGCAGGGGTGGCCTACGAGCAGTACTTC

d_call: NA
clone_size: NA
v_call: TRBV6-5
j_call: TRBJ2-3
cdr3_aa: CASSRGLGGGATQYF
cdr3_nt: TGTGCCAGCAGTCGCGGACTGGGAGGTGGGGCTACGCAGTATTTT

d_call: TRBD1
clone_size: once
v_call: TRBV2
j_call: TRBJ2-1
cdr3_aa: CASSVPGGWNEQFF
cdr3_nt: TGTGCCAGCAGTGTTCCAGGGGGTTGGAATGAGCAGTTCTTC

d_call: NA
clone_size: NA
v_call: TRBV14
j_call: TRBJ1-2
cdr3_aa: CASSQITGPGGYTF
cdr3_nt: TGTGCCAGCAGCCAGATTACAGGGCCTGGTGGCTACACCTTC

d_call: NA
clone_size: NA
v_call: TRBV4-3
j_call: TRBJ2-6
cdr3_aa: CASSLTYSGANVLTF
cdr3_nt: TGCGCCAGCAGCCTTACTTACTCTGGGGCCAACGTCCTGACTTTC

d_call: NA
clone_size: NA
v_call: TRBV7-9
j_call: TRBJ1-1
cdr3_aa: CASSLSETNTEAFF
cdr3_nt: TGTGCCAGCAGCCTCAGCGAAACGAACACTGAAGCTTTCTTT

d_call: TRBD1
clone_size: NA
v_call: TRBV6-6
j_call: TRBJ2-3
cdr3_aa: CASSYTDRDAQYF
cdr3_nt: TGTGCCAGCAGTTACACGGACAGGGATGCGCAGTATTTT

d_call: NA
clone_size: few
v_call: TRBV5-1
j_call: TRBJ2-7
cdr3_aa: CASSLELGAYEQYF
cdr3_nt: TGCGCCAGCAGCTTGGAGTTAGGAGCCTACGAGCAGTACTTC

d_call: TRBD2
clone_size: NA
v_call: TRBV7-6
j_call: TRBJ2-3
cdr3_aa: CASSLSGGSTDTQYF
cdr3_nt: TGTGCCAGCAGCCTTAGCGGGGGTTCCACAGATACGCAGTATTTT

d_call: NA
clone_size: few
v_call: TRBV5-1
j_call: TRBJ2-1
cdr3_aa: CASSFDRPFGNEQFF
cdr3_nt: TGCGCCAGCAGCTTCGACAGGCCCTTTGGTAATGAGCAGTTCTTC

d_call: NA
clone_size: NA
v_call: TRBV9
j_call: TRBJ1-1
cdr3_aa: CASSVGHMNTEAFF
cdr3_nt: TGTGCCAGCAGCGTAGGACATATGAACACTGAAGCTTTCTTT

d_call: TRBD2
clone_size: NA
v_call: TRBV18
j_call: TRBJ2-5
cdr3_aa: CASSSGLAGDQETQYF
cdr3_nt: TGTGCCAGCTCATCGGGACTAGCGGGGGACCAAGAGACCCAGTACTTC

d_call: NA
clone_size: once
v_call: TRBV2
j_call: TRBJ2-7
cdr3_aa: CASRGDKQYF
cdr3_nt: TGTGCCAGCAGAGGGGATAAGCAGTACTTC

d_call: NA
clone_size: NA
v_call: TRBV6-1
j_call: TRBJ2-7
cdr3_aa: CASSGQVLTSYEQYF
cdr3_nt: TGTGCCAGCAGTGGGCAGGTCCTGACCTCCTACGAGCAGTACTTC

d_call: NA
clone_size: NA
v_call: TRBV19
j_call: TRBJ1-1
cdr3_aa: CASSSGRGITEAFF
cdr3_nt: TGTGCCAGTAGTTCGGGTCGCGGAATTACTGAAGCTTTCTTT

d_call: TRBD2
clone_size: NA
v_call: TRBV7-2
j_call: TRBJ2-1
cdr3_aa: CASSRTSGGDNEQFF
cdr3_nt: TGTGCCAGCAGTCGAACTAGCGGGGGGGACAATGAGCAGTTCTTC

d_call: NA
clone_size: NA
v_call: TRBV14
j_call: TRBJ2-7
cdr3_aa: CASSPVGQPSYEQYF
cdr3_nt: TGTGCCAGCAGCCCAGTCGGACAGCCTTCCTACGAGCAGTACTTC

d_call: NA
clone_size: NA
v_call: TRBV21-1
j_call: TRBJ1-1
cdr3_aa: CASRTEGNTEAFF
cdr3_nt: TGTGCCAGCAGGACCGAGGGGAACACTGAAGCTTTCTTT

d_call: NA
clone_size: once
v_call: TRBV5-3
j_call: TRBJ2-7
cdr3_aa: CARRLSGTPSYEQYF
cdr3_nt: TGTGCCAGAAGGTTGTCCGGGACACCTTCCTACGAGCAGTACTTC

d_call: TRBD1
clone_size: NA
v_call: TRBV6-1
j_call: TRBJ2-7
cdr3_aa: CASSKGQGAYEQYF
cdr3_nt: TGTGCCAGCAGTAAAGGACAGGGGGCCTACGAGCAGTACTTC

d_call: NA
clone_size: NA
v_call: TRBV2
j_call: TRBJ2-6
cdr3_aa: CATRSGANVLTF
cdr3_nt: TGTGCCACCCGTTCTGGGGCCAACGTCCTGACTTTC

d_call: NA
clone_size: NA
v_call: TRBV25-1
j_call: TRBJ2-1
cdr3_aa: CASSDSGKGYNEQFF
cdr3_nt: TGTGCCAGCAGTGACTCGGGGAAGGGCTACAATGAGCAGTTCTTC

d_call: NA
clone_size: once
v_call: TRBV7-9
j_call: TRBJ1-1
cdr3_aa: CASSLGRDEAFF
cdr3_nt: TGTGCCAGCAGCTTAGGGAGGGATGAAGCTTTCTTT

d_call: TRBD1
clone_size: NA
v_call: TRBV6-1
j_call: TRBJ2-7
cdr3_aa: CASSAPNDRVATYEQYF
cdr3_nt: TGTGCCAGCAGTGCCCCCAATGACAGGGTTGCGACCTACGAGCAGTACTTC

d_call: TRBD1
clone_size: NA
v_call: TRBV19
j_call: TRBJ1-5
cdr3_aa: CASSSRTGRGNSNQPQHF
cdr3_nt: TGTGCCAGTAGTAGCCGGACAGGGCGGGGGAATAGCAATCAGCCCCAGCATTTT

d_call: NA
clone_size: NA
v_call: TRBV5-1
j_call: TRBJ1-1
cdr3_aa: CASSLAGVVNTEAFF
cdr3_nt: TGCGCCAGCAGCTTGGCCGGGGTGGTGAACACTGAAGCTTTCTTT

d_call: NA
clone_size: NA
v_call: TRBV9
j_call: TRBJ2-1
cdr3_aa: CASSVEEGLAYNEQFF
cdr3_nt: TGTGCCAGCAGCGTAGAGGAGGGTCTGGCCTACAATGAGCAGTTCTTC

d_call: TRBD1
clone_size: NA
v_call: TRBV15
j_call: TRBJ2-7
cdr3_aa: CATSIPQGNEQYF
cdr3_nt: TGTGCCACCAGCATACCACAGGGGAACGAGCAGTACTTC

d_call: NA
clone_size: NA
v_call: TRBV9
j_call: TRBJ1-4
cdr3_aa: CASSVGFGFNEKLFF
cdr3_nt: TGTGCCAGCAGCGTAGGGTTCGGGTTTAATGAAAAACTGTTTTTT

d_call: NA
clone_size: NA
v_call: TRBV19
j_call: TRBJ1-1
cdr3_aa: CASIQTNTEAFF
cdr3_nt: TGTGCCAGTATACAGACGAACACTGAAGCTTTCTTT

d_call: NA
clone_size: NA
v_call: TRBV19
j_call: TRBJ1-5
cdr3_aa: CASSIVPGGNQPQHF
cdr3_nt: TGTGCCAGTAGTATAGTTCCAGGGGGCAATCAGCCCCAGCATTTT

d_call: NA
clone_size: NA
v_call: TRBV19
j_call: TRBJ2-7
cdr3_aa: CASSSPGLVFHEQYF
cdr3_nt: TGTGCCAGTAGTAGTCCAGGACTCGTTTTCCACGAGCAGTACTTC

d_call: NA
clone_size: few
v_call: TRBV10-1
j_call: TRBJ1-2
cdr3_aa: CASSPGNYGYTF
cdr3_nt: TGCGCCAGCAGTCCAGGGAACTATGGCTACACCTTC

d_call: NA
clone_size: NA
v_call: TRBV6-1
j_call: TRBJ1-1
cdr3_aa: CASSPWEQANTEAFF
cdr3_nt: TGTGCCAGCAGCCCTTGGGAACAGGCCAACACTGAAGCTTTCTTT